This entry describes one T cell receptor beta chain. This entry is derived from a study of blood T cell repertoires in COVID-19. About the research overall: PBMCs, B-cell-depleted T cells, or T cells were the source of the cDNA or gDNA that made up the material.

Authors' analysis steps: The assay estimated nucleated cells by amplifying reference gene primers. Only in-frame clones appear in the TCRdb table, and some are missing; sequencing was by immunoSEQ multiplex PCR. V and J calls and clone size are copied from that table; D and trimming were computed from the DNA. The sample lists about 160,000 clones; over 80% were seen once. The germline gives CDR1 LNHDA, CDR2 SQIVND (reference sequence). Trimming at V came to 7 bases and at J to 9 bases, leaving 4 bases not matched to a gene. The CDR3 is 12 amino acids. Material: peripheral blood. The origin of this receptor is a woman at least 80 years old with active or convalescent COVID-19. The V and J genes are TRBV19 and TRBJ1-1; 11 bases match TRBD1. Here the CDR3 DNA reads TGTGCCAGTACGGACAGGGGGCGGCAAGCTTTCTTT. This gives the protein CASTDRGRQAFF.